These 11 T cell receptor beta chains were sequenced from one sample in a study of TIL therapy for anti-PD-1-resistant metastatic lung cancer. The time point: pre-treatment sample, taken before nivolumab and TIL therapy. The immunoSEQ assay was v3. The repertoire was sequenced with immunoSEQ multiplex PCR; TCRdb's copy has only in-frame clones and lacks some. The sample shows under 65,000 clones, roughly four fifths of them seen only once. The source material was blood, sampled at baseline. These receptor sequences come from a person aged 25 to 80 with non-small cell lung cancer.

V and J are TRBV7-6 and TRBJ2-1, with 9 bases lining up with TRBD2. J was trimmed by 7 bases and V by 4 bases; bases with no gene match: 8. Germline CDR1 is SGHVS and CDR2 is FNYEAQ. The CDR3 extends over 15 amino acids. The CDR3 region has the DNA TGTGCCAGCAGCTCCGGGGTGCTAGCGGGAAATGAGCAGTTCTTC. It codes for CASSSGVLAGNEQFF.

Here the CDR3 reads CASSPRARTDTQYF. In DNA, the CDR3 is TGTGCCAGCTCACCAAGGGCTCGGACAGATACGCAGTATTTT. The chain is built from TRBV18 and TRBJ2-3; no reliable D call. The CDR3 is made up of 14 amino acids. V gave up 2 bases and J gave up 3 bases, with 9 bases separating them. The V gene's germline CDR1 is KGHSH and CDR2 LQKENI.

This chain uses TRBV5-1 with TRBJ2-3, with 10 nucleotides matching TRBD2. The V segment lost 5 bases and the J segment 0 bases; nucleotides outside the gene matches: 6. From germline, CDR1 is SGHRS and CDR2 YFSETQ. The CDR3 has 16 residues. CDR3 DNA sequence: TGCGCCAGCAGGGACGGGACTAGCGCTAGCACAGATACGCAGTATTTT. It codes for CASRDGTSASTDTQYF.

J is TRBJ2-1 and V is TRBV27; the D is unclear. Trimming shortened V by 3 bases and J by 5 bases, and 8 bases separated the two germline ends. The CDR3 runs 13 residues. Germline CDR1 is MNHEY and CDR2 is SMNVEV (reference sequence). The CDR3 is CASSFGLDNEQFF. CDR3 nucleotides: TGTGCCAGCAGTTTCGGCCTAGACAATGAGCAGTTCTTC.

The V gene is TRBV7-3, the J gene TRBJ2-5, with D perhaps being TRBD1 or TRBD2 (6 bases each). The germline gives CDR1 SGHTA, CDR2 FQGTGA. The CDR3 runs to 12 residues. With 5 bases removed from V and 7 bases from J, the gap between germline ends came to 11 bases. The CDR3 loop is CASSPEGGTQYF. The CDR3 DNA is TGTGCCAGCAGCCCCGAGGGGGGGACCCAGTACTTC.

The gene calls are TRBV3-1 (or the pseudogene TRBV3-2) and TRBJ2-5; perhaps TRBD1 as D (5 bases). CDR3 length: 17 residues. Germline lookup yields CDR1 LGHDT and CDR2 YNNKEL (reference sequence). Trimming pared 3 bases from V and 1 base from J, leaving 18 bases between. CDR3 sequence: CASSQEVQTDSQETQYF. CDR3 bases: TGTGCCAGCAGCCAGGAAGTCCAGACCGACAGCCAAGAGACCCAGTACTTC.

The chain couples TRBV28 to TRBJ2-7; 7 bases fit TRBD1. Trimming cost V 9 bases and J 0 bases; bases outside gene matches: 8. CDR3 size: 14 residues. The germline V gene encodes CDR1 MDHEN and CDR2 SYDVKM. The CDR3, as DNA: TGTGCCAGTTTTCGACAGGGCTACTCCTACGAGCAGTACTTC. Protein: CASFRQGYSYEQYF.

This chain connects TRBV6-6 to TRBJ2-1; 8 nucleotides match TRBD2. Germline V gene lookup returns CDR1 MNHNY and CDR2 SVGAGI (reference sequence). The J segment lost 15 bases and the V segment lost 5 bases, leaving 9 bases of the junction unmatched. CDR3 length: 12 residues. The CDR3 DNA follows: TGTGCCAGCAGTCTATATAGCGGGACACCGTTCTTC. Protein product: CASSLYSGTPFF.

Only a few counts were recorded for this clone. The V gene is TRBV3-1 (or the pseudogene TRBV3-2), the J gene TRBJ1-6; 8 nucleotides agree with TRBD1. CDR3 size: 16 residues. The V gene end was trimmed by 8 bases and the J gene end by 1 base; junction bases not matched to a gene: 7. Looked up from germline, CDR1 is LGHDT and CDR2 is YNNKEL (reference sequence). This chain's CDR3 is CASHQGARSYNSPLHF. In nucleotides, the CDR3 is TGTGCCAGCCACCAGGGGGCTAGGTCCTATAATTCACCCCTCCACTTT.

CDR3 protein: CSASEGGKAGELFF. Here the CDR3 DNA reads TGCAGTGCTAGTGAAGGAGGGAAGGCCGGGGAGCTGTTTTTT. The chain combines TRBV20-1 with TRBJ2-2; D might be TRBD2 (6 bases). Germline V gene data show CDR1 as DFQATT and CDR2 as SNEGSKA (reference sequence). This CDR3 is built from 14 residues. Between the trimmed V and J ends, which lost 3 bases and 6 bases, there was a span of 14 bases.

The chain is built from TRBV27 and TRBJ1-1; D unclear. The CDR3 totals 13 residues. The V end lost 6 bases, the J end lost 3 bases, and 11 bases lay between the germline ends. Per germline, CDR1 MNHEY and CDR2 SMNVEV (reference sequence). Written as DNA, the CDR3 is TGTGCCAGCAGGTCCCGGCGGGACACTGAAGCTTTCTTT. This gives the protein CASRSRRDTEAFF.